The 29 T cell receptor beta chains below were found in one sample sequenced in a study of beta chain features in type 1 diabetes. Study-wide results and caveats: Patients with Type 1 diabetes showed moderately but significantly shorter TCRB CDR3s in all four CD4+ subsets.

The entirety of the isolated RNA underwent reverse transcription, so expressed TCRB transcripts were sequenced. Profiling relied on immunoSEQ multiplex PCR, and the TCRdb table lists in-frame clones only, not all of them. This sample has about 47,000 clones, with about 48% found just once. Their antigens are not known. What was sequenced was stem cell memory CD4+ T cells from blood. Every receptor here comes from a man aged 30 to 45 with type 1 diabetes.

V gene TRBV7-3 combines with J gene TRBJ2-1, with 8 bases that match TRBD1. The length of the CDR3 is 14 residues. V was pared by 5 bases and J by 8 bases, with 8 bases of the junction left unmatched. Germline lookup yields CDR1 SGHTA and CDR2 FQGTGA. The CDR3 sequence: CASSVYTGGDEQFF. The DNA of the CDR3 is TGTGCCAGCAGCGTATACACAGGGGGAGATGAGCAGTTCTTC. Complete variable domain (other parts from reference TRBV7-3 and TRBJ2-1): GAGVSQTPSNKVTEKGKYVELRCDPISGHTALYWYRQSLGQGPEFLIYFQGTGAADDSGLPNDRFFAVRPEGSVSTLKIQRTERGDSAVYLCASSVYTGGDEQFFGPGTRLTVL.

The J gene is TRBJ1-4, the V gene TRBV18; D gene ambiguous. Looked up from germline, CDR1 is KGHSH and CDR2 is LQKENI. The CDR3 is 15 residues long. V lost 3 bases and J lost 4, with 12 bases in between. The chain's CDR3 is CASSPAGSYNEKLFF. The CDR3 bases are TGTGCCAGCTCACCTGCGGGGAGCTATAATGAAAAACTGTTTTTT.

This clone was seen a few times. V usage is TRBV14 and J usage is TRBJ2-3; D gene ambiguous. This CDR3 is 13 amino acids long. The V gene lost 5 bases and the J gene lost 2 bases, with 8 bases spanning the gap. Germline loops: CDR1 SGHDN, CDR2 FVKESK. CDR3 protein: CASSIPNTDTQYF. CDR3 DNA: TGTGCCAGCAGCATCCCCAACACAGATACGCAGTATTTT.

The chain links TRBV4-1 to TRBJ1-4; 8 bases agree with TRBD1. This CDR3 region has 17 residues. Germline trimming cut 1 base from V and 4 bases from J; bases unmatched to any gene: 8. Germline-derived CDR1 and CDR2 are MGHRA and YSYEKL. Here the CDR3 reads CASSQAPGGRGNEKLFF. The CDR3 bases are TGCGCCAGCAGCCAAGCCCCAGGGGGCCGGGGTAATGAAAAACTGTTTTTT.

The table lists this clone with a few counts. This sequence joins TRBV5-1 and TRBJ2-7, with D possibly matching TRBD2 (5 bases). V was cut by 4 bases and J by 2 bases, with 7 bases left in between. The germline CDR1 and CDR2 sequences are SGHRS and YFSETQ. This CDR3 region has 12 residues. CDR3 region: CASSAGPYEQYF. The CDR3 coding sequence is TGCGCCAGCAGCGCGGGTCCCTACGAGCAGTACTTC.

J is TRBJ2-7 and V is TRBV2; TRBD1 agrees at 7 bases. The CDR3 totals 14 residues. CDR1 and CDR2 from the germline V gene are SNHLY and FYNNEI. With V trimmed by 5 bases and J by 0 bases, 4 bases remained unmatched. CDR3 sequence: CASSLTGLSYEQYF. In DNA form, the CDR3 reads TGTGCCAGCAGTCTGACAGGGCTCTCCTACGAGCAGTACTTC.

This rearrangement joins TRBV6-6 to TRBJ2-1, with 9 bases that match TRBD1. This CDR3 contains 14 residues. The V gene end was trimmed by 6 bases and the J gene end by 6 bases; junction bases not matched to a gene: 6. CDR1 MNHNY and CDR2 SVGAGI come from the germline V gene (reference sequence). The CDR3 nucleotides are TGTGCCAGCAGGGGGACAGGGACCCTCAATGAGCAGTTCTTC. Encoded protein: CASRGTGTLNEQFF.

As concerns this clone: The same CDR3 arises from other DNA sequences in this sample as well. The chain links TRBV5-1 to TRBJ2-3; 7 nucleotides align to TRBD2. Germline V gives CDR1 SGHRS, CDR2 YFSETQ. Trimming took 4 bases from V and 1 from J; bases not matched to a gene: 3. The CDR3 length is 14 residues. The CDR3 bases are TGCGCCAGCAGCCGGGCGGGGGGCACAGATACGCAGTATTTT. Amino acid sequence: CASSRAGGTDTQYF.

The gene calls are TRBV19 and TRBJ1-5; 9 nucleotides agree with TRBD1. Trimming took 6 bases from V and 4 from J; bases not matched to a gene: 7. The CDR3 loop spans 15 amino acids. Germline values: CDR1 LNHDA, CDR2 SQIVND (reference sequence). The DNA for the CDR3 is TGTGCCAGTAGGAAGACGGGACAGGGAAATCAGCCCCAGCATTTT. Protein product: CASRKTGQGNQPQHF.

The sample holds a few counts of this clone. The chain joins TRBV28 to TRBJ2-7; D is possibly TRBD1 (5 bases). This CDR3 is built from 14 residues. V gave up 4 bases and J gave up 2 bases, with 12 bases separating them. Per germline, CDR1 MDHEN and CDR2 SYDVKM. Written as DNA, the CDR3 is TGTGCCAGCAGTTCCAGGGTTCCCCCCTACGAGCAGTACTTC. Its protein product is CASSSRVPPYEQYF.

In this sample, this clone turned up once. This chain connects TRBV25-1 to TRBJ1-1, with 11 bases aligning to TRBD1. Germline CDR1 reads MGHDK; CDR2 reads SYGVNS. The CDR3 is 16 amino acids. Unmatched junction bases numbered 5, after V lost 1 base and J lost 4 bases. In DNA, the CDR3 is TGTGCCAGCAGTGAATTAGGGACAGGGGGAACCACTGAAGCTTTCTTT. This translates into CASSELGTGGTTEAFF.

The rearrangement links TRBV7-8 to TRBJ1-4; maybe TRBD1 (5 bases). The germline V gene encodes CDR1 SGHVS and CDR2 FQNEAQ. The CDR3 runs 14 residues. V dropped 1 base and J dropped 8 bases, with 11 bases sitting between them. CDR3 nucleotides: TGTGCCAGCAGCTTAGAAGTACGGACAGAAAAACTGTTTTTT. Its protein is CASSLEVRTEKLFF.

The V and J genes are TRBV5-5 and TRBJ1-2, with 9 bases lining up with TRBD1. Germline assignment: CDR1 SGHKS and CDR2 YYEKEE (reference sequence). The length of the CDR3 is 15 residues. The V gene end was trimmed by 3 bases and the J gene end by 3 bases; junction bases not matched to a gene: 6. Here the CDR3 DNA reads TGTGCCAGCAGCTCTTCACAGGGGGCTTACTATGGCTACACCTTC. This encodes CASSSSQGAYYGYTF.

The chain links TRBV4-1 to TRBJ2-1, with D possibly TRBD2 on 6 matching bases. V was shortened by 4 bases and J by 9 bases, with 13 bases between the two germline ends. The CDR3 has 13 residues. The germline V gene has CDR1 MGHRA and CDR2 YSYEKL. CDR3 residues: CASSPVAGREQFF. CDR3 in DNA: TGCGCCAGCAGCCCAGTGGCGGGACGTGAGCAGTTCTTC.

The CDR3 nucleotides read TGTGCCAGCGTACAATACCGTAGCGGGAGTAATGAGCAGTACTTC. Translated: CASVQYRSGSNEQYF. This chain links TRBV6-1 with TRBJ2-7, with 9 bases matching TRBD2. After removal of 8 bases from V and 7 bases from J, the junction contained 15 bases not matched to a gene. The CDR3 runs to 15 residues. The V gene's germline CDR1 is MNHNS and CDR2 SASEGT.

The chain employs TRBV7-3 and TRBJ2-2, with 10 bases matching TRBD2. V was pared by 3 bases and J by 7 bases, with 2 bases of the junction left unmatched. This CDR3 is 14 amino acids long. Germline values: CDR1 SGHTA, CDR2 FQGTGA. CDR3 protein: CASSLSGRGGELFF. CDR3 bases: TGTGCCAGCAGCTTGAGCGGGAGGGGCGGGGAGCTGTTTTTT.

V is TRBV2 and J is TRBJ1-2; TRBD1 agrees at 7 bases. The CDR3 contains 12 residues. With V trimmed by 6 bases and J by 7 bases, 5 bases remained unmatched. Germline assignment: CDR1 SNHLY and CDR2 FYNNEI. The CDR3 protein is CASRPGTAGYTF. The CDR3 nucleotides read TGTGCCAGCAGGCCCGGGACAGCTGGCTACACCTTC. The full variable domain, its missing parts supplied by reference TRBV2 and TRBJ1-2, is EPEVTQTPSHQVTQMGQEVILRCVPISNHLYFYWYRQILGQKVEFLVSFYNNEISEKSEIFDDQFSVERPDGSNFTLKIRSTKLEDSAMYFCASRPGTAGYTFGSGTRLTVV.

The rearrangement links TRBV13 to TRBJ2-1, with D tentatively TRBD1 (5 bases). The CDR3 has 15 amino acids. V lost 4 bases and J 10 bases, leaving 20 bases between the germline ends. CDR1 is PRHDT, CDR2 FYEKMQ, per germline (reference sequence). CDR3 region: CASSYRGSQGREQFF. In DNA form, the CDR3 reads TGTGCCAGCAGCTACCGAGGTAGCCAGGGCAGGGAGCAGTTCTTC.

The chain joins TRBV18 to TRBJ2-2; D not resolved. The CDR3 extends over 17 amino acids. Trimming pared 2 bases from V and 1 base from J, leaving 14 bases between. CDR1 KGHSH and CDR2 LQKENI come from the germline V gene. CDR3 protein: CASSPSVASLNTGELFF. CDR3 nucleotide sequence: TGTGCCAGCTCACCAAGCGTTGCCTCTCTGAACACCGGGGAGCTGTTTTTT.

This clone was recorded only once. The CDR3 DNA sequence: TGTGCCAGCAGTTACTCGGCCTTACAAGAGACCCAGTACTTC. It translates to CASSYSALQETQYF. The chain uses TRBV6-6 and TRBJ2-5; no definite D call. CDR1 and CDR2 from the germline V gene are MNHNY and SVGAGI (reference sequence). CDR3 size: 14 residues. Trimming removed 0 bases from V and 2 bases from J, with 7 bases in between.

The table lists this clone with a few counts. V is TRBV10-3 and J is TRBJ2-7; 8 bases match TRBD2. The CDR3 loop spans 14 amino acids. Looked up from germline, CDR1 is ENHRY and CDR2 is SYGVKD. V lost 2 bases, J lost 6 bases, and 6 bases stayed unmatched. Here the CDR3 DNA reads TGTGCCATCAGTGAGGCGGGACTAGGTCTCGAGCAGTACTTC. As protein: CAISEAGLGLEQYF.

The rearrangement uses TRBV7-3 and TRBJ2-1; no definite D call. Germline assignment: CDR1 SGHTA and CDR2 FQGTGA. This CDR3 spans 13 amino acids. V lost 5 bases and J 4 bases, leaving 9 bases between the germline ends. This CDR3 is CASSQREYNEQFF. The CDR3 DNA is TGTGCCAGCAGCCAACGAGAATACAATGAGCAGTTCTTC.

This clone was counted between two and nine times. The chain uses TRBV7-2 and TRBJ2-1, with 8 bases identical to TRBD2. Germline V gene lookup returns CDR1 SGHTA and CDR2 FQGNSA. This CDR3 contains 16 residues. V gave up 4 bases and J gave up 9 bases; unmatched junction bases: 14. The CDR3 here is CASSSGTRQGTGEQFF. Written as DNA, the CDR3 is TGTGCCAGCAGCTCCGGGACTAGGCAGGGTACTGGTGAGCAGTTCTTC. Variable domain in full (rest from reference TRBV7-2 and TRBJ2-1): GAGVSQSPSNKVTEKGKDVELRCDPISGHTALYWYRQSLGQGLEFLIYFQGNSAPDKSGLPSDRFSAERTGGSVSTLTIQRTQQEDSAVYLCASSSGTRQGTGEQFFGPGTRLTVL.

The DNA for the CDR3 is TGTGCCAGCAGCGGACCGGACAGCTCCTACGAGCAGTACTTC. Residues: CASSGPDSSYEQYF. The rearrangement joins TRBV5-4 to TRBJ2-7; weak D call: TRBD1 (6 bases). V was clipped by 4 bases and J by 0 bases, with 11 bases between them. Germline lookup yields CDR1 SGHNT and CDR2 YYREEE (reference sequence). The CDR3 runs to 14 residues.

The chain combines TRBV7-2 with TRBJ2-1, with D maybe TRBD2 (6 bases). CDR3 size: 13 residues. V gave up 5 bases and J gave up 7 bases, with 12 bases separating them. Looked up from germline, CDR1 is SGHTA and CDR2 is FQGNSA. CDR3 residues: CASSRERGNEQFF. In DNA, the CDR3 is TGTGCCAGCAGCCGGGAGCGTGGTAATGAGCAGTTCTTC.

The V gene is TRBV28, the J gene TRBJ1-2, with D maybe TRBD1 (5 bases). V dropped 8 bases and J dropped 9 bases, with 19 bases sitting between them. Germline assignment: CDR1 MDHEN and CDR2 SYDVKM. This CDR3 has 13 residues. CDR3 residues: CASRQTVLSSYTF. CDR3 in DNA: TGTGCCAGCCGGCAGACAGTTCTTAGCAGCTACACCTTC.

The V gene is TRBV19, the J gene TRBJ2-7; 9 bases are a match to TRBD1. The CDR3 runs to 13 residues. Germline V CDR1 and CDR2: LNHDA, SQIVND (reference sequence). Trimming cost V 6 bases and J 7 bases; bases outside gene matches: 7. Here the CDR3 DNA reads TGTGCCAGTAGCGGGACAGGGTCGGGTGAGCAGTACTTC. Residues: CASSGTGSGEQYF.

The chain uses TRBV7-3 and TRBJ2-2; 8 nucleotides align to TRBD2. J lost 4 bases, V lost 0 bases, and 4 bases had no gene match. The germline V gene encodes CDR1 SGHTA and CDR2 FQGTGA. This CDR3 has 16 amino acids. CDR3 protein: CASSLTAGGVTGELFF. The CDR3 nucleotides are TGTGCCAGCAGCTTAACCGCGGGAGGCGTCACCGGGGAGCTGTTTTTT.

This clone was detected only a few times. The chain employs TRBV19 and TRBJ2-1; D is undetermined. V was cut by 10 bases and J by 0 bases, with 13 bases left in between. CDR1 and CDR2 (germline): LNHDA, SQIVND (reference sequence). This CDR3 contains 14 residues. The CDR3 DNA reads TGTGCCACCTCTGAATTGAGCTCCTACAATGAGCAGTTCTTC. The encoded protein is CATSELSSYNEQFF.